These 18 T cell receptor beta chains originate from one sample sequenced in a study of T cells in Graves' hyperthyroidism and ophthalmopathy. Researchers amplified the TCR beta CDR3 regions from RNA transcripts. When the TCR CDR3 underwent first-round RT-PCR, the HTBI primer set was used. One entry per CDR3 protein, called by TCRdb with MiXCR from the multiplex PCR reads. Here the sample spans some 650,000 distinct CDR3 sequences, about a sixth being singletons. Sequenced: blood. These receptors came from a woman aged 40 to 49 with Graves' ophthalmopathy.

This clonotype showed up just once. No conserved phenylalanine or tryptophan ends this CDR3, so it is likely a read error. This rearrangement joins TRBV7-9 to TRBJ2-7; D gene uncertain. CDR1 and CDR2 (germline): SEHNR, FQNEAQ (reference sequence). CDR3 length equals 11 residues. V was pared by 5 bases and J by 5 bases, with 7 bases between. CDR3 bases: TGTGCCAGCAGCCTCATTGACGAGCAGTACCTC. Protein sequence: CASSLIDEQYL.

This clonotype was seen a few times. The rearrangement links TRBV20-1 to TRBJ1-3; D is perhaps TRBD1 (5 bases). Trimming shortened V by 0 bases and J by 0 bases, and 12 bases separated the two germline ends. Per the germline V gene, CDR1 is DFQATT and CDR2 is SNEGSKA (reference sequence). CDR3 size: 16 residues. The CDR3 protein is CSARENGALSGNTIYF. The CDR3 bases are TGCAGTGCTAGAGAGAATGGGGCCCTCTCTGGAAACACCATATATTTT.

The chain links TRBV9 to TRBJ1-2; 9 bases agree with TRBD1. With V trimmed by 2 bases and J by 7 bases, 9 bases remained unmatched. Germline loops: CDR1 SGDLS, CDR2 YYNGEE. This CDR3 is built from 15 residues. CDR3 sequence reads: CASSVHHRGLSGYTF. The DNA of the CDR3 is TGTGCCAGCAGCGTCCACCACAGGGGGCTTTCTGGCTACACCTTC.

The CDR3 coding sequence is TGTGCCAGCAGGGACAGGGGGCTGGGGGCCAACGTCCTGACTTTC. Its protein is CASRDRGLGANVLTF. The chain joins TRBV2 to TRBJ2-6; 11 bases align to TRBD1. V shed 6 bases, J shed 4 bases, and the junction held 2 bases outside the gene matches. CDR3 length: 15 amino acids. Looked up from germline, CDR1 is SNHLY and CDR2 is FYNNEI.

In its sample, this clonotype was seen a few times. The chain carries TRBV18 and TRBJ2-2, with D maybe TRBD1 (6 bases). Germline-derived CDR1 and CDR2 are KGHSH and LQKENI. The CDR3 extends over 17 amino acids. Trimming shortened V by 2 bases and J by 3 bases, and 16 bases separated the two germline ends. The CDR3 nucleotides are TGTGCCAGCTCACCAAGACAGGCGGATCCGTACACCGGGGAGCTGTTTTTT. Amino acid sequence: CASSPRQADPYTGELFF.

There are many counts of this clonotype. V is TRBV6-1 and J is TRBJ2-3, with D possibly being TRBD2 (7 bases). Germline CDR1 reads MNHNS; CDR2 reads SASEGT. V was cut by 4 bases and J by 2 bases, with 13 bases left in between. This CDR3 is 15 amino acids long. The CDR3 nucleotides read TGTGCCAGCAGTGGGAGGGGGGGTTCCACAGATACGCAGTATTTT. This codes for CASSGRGGSTDTQYF.

This clonotype was counted once. This sequence joins TRBV9 and TRBJ2-1; weak D call: TRBD1 (5 bases). The V end was cut by 6 bases, the J end by 1 base, with 14 bases between. CDR1 and CDR2 from the germline V gene are SGDLS and YYNGEE. The CDR3 is 15 residues long. CDR3 amino acids: CASNPVTGSYNEQFF. The CDR3 nucleotides read TGTGCCAGCAACCCGGTTACAGGTTCCTACAATGAGCAGTTCTTC.

This clonotype was counted ten times or more. The chain recombines TRBV30 with TRBJ2-3; 12 nucleotides agree with TRBD2. Germline CDR1 reads GTSNPN; CDR2 reads SVGIG (reference sequence). CDR3 length: 17 residues. With V trimmed by 1 base and J by 4 bases, 9 bases remained unmatched. The CDR3 sequence: CAWSDPGASGGADTQYF. DNA of the CDR3: TGTGCCTGGAGTGACCCCGGGGCTAGCGGGGGGGCAGATACGCAGTATTTT. The full variable domain, rest sourced from reference TRBV30 and TRBJ2-3, is SQTIHQWPATLVQPVGSPLSLECTVEGTSNPNLYWYRQAAGRGLQLLFYSVGIGQISSEVPQNLSASRPQDRQFILSSKKLLLSDSGFYLCAWSDPGASGGADTQYFGPGTRLTVL.

The V gene is TRBV6-1, the J gene TRBJ2-7; 10 nucleotides agree with TRBD2. Germline V gene data show CDR1 as MNHNS and CDR2 as SASEGT. V shed 2 bases and J 0 bases; nucleotides not matched to a gene: 4. The CDR3 covers 16 residues. In nucleotides, the CDR3 is TGTGCCAGCAGTGAACAACGGACTAGCGGCTCCTACGAGCAGTACTTC. It codes for CASSEQRTSGSYEQYF.

The rearrangement uses TRBV5-1 and TRBJ1-6; no clear D. Germline CDR1 reads SGHRS; CDR2 reads YFSETQ. This CDR3 region has 16 residues. V lost 4 bases, J lost 3 bases, and 14 bases lay in between. The CDR3 DNA sequence: TGCGCCAGCAGCGTCCGTAGCCCAAACTATAATTCACCCCTCCACTTT. Its protein product is CASSVRSPNYNSPLHF.

The chain uses TRBV27 and TRBJ1-6; 7 bases are shared with TRBD1. J gave up 7 bases and V 7 bases, and 10 bases lay outside the gene matches. Germline assignment: CDR1 MNHEY and CDR2 SMNVEV (reference sequence). CDR3 length equals 15 residues. CDR3: CASKALRDRNSPLHF. For the CDR3, the DNA is TGTGCCAGCAAGGCCCTTCGGGACAGAAATTCACCCCTCCACTTT.

V is TRBV7-9 and J is TRBJ2-2; the D is unclear. The germline gives CDR1 SEHNR, CDR2 FQNEAQ (reference sequence). Trimming left V 5 bases short and J 6 bases short, with 16 bases between. The CDR3 spans 15 residues. The CDR3 sequence: CASSPGLDGSGELFF. The CDR3 coding sequence is TGTGCCAGCAGCCCGGGCCTCGACGGGTCCGGGGAGCTGTTTTTT.

Comment on this clonotype: A much more abundant neighbour one base away suggests this may be a read error. This sequence joins TRBV6-1 and TRBJ2-1; D is unclear. The germline gives CDR1 MNHNS, CDR2 SASEGT. The CDR3 has 16 amino acids. Trimming stripped 7 bases from V and 7 bases from J, with 23 bases between. The CDR3 DNA reads TGTGCCAGCACCGGAACCGAGACGGCGGTTAGGAATGAGCAGTTCTTC. It is translated as CASTGTETAVRNEQFF.

This sequence joins TRBV4-1 and TRBJ1-2; D may be TRBD1 (5 bases). Per the germline V gene, CDR1 is MGHRA and CDR2 is YSYEKL. V was clipped by 1 base and J by 4 bases, with 19 bases between them. The CDR3 runs to 17 residues. The CDR3 here is CASSQAGTVNMGYGYTF. CDR3 sequence (DNA): TGCGCCAGCAGCCAAGCCGGGACGGTGAATATGGGCTATGGCTACACCTTC.

Here the CDR3 DNA reads TGTGCCAGCAGCCAAGGACAGGTCTACTCGACCGGGGAGCTGTTTTTT. Its translation is CASSQGQVYSTGELFF. The chain recombines TRBV4-2 with TRBJ2-2, with a weak D call TRBD1 (6 bases). This CDR3 is 16 amino acids long. V lost 1 base and J 5 bases, leaving 14 bases between the germline ends. Germline loops: CDR1 LGHNA, CDR2 YNFKEQ.

About this clonotype itself: It is likely a read error, because the conserved phenylalanine at the end of the CDR3 is missing. This chain joins TRBV19 and TRBJ1-1, with D possibly being TRBD1 (5 bases). The V end lost 9 bases, the J end lost 1 base, and 15 bases lay between the germline ends. Looked up from germline, CDR1 is LNHDA and CDR2 is SQIVND (reference sequence). This CDR3 contains 14 residues. The DNA of the CDR3 is TGTGCCAGCAAACAAGGGGCAACGAACACTGAAGCTTTCCTT. This codes for CASKQGATNTEAFL.

This chain uses TRBV6-1 with TRBJ1-1; 7 positions agree with TRBD1. The V gene's germline CDR1 is MNHNS and CDR2 SASEGT. V dropped 2 bases and J dropped 1; count of bases not matched to a gene: 1. The CDR3 is 14 amino acids. This chain's CDR3 is CASSETGENTEAFF. The DNA of the CDR3 is TGTGCCAGCAGTGAAACAGGGGAGAACACTGAAGCTTTCTTT.

Details on this clonotype: A junction end diverges from the germline sequence, so it may reflect a read error. V is TRBV27 and J is TRBJ2-1; TRBD2 agrees at 9 bases. Per germline, CDR1 MNHEY and CDR2 SMNVEV (reference sequence). CDR3 length: 18 residues. CDR3 protein: CASSAYHRISGSLDEQFF. The CDR3 coding sequence is TGTGCCAGCAGTGCATATCATCGCATTAGCGGGAGTCTTGATGAGCAATTCTTC.